This is a list of T cell receptor beta chains from one sample in a study of identical twins. MiXCR, run by TCRdb on the 5' RACE reads, gives a single entry per CDR3 protein. The sample includes 450,000 to 650,000 distinct CDR3 sequences, roughly 9.5% of them seen just once. This same sample was also taken into another study, of yellow fever vaccine responses in identical twins.

The sample was PBMCs. These receptors were collected from a woman aged 18-29 years in good health. Each CDR3 is given without its conserved first and last residue. Each record gives: J gene, D gene, clone size, V gene, CDR3 protein. The D gene is left open where the match is weak. Not all rows give a size; the values are once, few, many and, for expanded clones, a class.

TRBJ2-7 | . | . | TRBV7-2 | ASSLWTEEQY
TRBJ2-7 | . | many | TRBV7-2 | ASSLERGPNEQY
TRBJ2-1 | . | once | TRBV28 | ASSYRGMWDNEQF
TRBJ2-7 | TRBD2 | many | TRBV7-2 | ASSLPGLAGGSYEQY
TRBJ2-3 | TRBD1 | . | TRBV15 | ATSRDLLQLGQGSDTQY
TRBJ2-1 | . | few | TRBV6-5 | ASSYSSEAEQF
TRBJ2-1 | TRBD2 | . | TRBV3-1 | ASSQGGGGAPNEQF
TRBJ1-4 | . | . | TRBV7-9 | ASSHTGARDEKLF
TRBJ2-3 | . | . | TRBV20-1 | SVDGESTDTQY
TRBJ2-6 | . | . | TRBV7-9 | ASSLIGRSGANVLT
TRBJ2-3 | TRBD2 | . | TRBV29-1 | SVGEGSTDTQY
TRBJ2-1 | TRBD2 | many | TRBV6-5 | ASSYTSGRTSYNEQF
TRBJ2-1 | . | few | TRBV14 | ASSQPSGTLYNEQF
TRBJ2-1 | . | many | TRBV10-1 | ATQDQRGGSYNEQF
TRBJ2-3 | . | many | TRBV11-2 | ASSPLSKKSRPSTDTQY
TRBJ2-7 | . | few | TRBV29-1 | SAQRSPGTYEQY
TRBJ2-1 | . | few | TRBV7-9 | ASTTRGEGAFEQF
TRBJ2-7 | TRBD2 | few | TRBV20-1 | SARGAASGGSYEQY
TRBJ2-3 | TRBD1 | . | TRBV12-5 | ASGPSQGAPGDTQY
TRBJ1-2 | . | many | TRBV12-3/TRBV12-4 | ASSTNYGYT
TRBJ2-7 | . | few | TRBV7-2 | ASSLAQVTAPYEQY
TRBJ2-2 | TRBD2 | few | TRBV5-5 | ASSLMSSGTGELF
TRBJ1-1 | . | few | TRBV28 | ASSAGIEAF
TRBJ2-6 | . | many | TRBV12-3/TRBV12-4 | ASSGNSGANVLT
TRBJ1-4 | . | many | TRBV20-1 | SARENRAFDEKLF
TRBJ1-5 | . | many | TRBV7-9 | ASSLGGRSGPQH
TRBJ2-6 | . | few | TRBV3-1 | ASSHSSWTGSGANVLT
TRBJ1-6 | . | few | TRBV15 | ATSTGTSNNSPLH
TRBJ2-7 | . | many | TRBV15 | ATSRDQGISYEQY
TRBJ2-3 | . | few | TRBV7-2 | ASSSMLGDTQY
TRBJ2-7 | . | few | TRBV10-3 | AIRKGFSSYEQY
TRBJ2-4 | . | . | TRBV28 | ASSLTQRSKNIQY
TRBJ1-5 | TRBD1 | . | TRBV20-1 | SARDRKGANSNQPQH
TRBJ2-5 | TRBD1 | few | TRBV5-1 | ASSHRDSVLETQY
TRBJ2-1 | . | many | TRBV11-3 | ASGQGVTHNEQF
TRBJ2-7 | TRBD2 | many | TRBV2 | ASRGLAGGYEQY
TRBJ2-5 | . | . | TRBV5-1 | ASSLPSPPGETQY
TRBJ1-1 | . | many | TRBV5-1 | ASLGGSSAEAF
TRBJ2-7 | TRBD1 | few | TRBV4-1 | ASSQPGTASYEQY
TRBJ2-7 | TRBD1 | few | TRBV12-3/TRBV12-4 | ASRRQGSSYEQY
TRBJ2-7 | . | many | TRBV5-1 | ASSPRDGAYEQY
TRBJ2-3 | . | many | TRBV20-1 | SARDLRRSTDTQY
TRBJ2-3 | TRBD2 | many | TRBV7-9 | ASGRTSGGPISY
TRBJ1-6 | . | many | TRBV7-2 | ASRPPVNSPLH
TRBJ2-3 | TRBD1 | . | TRBV5-1 | ASSLMTGGLTDTQY
TRBJ2-7 | . | . | TRBV25-1 | ASLSPLAYEQY
TRBJ2-7 | . | many | TRBV7-2 | ASSLVGGSVVYEQY
TRBJ2-5 | TRBD2 | few | TRBV20-1 | SAPGTSRETQY
TRBJ2-7 | TRBD2 | many | TRBV15 | ATSRVPGTSGYEQY
TRBJ2-4 | . | . | TRBV7-9 | ASSFGDDIQY